These T cell receptor beta chains were read from a single sample in a study of beta chain features in type 1 diabetes. Generated by immunoSEQ multiplex PCR, the TCRdb table keeps only in-frame clones and is missing some. The sample has 600,000 to 650,000 clones; 15% to 18% are singletons. The specimen sequenced was naive CD4+ T cells from blood. The receptors come from a young man in good health. Each CDR3 is given with its conserved first and last residue. Each record gives: J gene, V gene, D gene, clone size, CDR3 protein, CDR3 DNA. The D gene is left open where the match is weak. Expanded clones are given a class, and other clones once, few, many or no size at all.

TRBJ1-1,TRBV6-5,NA,NA,CASSYSKGWNTEAFF,TGTGCCAGCAGTTACTCGAAAGGGTGGAACACTGAAGCTTTCTTT
TRBJ2-1,TRBV5-1,TRBD2,few,CASSLAGGEQFF,TGCGCCAGCAGCTTGGCGGGAGGAGAGCAGTTCTTC
TRBJ1-6,TRBV11-1,TRBD1,few,CASTIQGATNSPLHF,TGTGCCAGCACCATACAGGGGGCGACGAATTCACCCCTCCACTTT
TRBJ1-4,TRBV4-3,NA,NA,CASSRRQVGDEKLFF,TGCGCCAGCAGCCGCCGTCAAGTGGGGGATGAAAAACTGTTTTTT
TRBJ2-7,TRBV27,NA,few,CASSPVRQGSYEQYF,TGTGCCAGCAGTCCCGTGCGGCAGGGGTCCTACGAGCAGTACTTC
TRBJ2-7,TRBV18,NA,NA,CASSPRDTGGHEQYF,TGTGCCAGCTCACCAAGGGACACGGGAGGCCACGAGCAGTACTTC
TRBJ1-3,TRBV11-2,NA,few,CASSLSGHRASGNTIYF,TGTGCCAGCAGCTTAAGTGGGCACAGGGCTTCTGGAAACACCATATATTTT
TRBJ1-6,TRBV7-2,NA,few,CASSFLTGFNSPLHF,TGTGCCAGCAGCTTCTTGACAGGTTTTAATTCACCCCTCCACTTT
TRBJ2-4,TRBV28,TRBD1,NA,CASSLTTGQGNIQYF,TGTGCCAGCAGTTTAACTACGGGACAGGGAAACATTCAGTACTTC
TRBJ2-5,TRBV5-4,TRBD1,NA,CASRDRESGSETQYF,TGTGCCAGCAGGGACAGGGAGTCCGGGTCGGAGACCCAGTACTTC
TRBJ2-1,TRBV4-3,TRBD1,few,CASSRTGTGSDEQFF,TGCGCCAGCAGCCGTACCGGGACAGGGTCCGATGAGCAGTTCTTC
TRBJ2-3,TRBV5-4,TRBD2,once,CASSSGLAGRTYTDTQYF,TGTGCCAGCAGCTCGGGACTAGCGGGGAGGACCTACACAGATACGCAGTATTTT
TRBJ2-2,TRBV7-6,NA,few,CASRNLYRNTGELFF,TGTGCCAGCAGGAATTTGTACAGAAACACCGGGGAGCTGTTTTTT
TRBJ2-1,TRBV7-3,NA,few,CASSLRIAVYNEQFF,TGTGCCAGCAGCTTAAGAATAGCGGTCTACAATGAGCAGTTCTTC
TRBJ2-1,TRBV29-1,TRBD2,NA,CSGGGTYNEQFF,TGCAGCGGGGGGGGTACCTACAATGAGCAGTTCTTC
TRBJ2-2,TRBV25-1,NA,few,CASSREGVNTGELFF,TGTGCCAGCAGTCGAGAAGGGGTTAACACCGGGGAGCTGTTTTTT
TRBJ2-2,TRBV28,NA,few,CASSLSIPGELFF,TGTGCCAGCAGTTTATCGATTCCCGGGGAGCTGTTTTTT
TRBJ1-4,TRBV5-4,TRBD1,few,CASSRQGNFEKLFF,TGTGCCAGCAGCCGACAGGGAAATTTTGAAAAACTGTTTTTT
TRBJ2-3,TRBV6-6,TRBD2,NA,CASRVAGGDTDTQYF,TGTGCCAGCAGGGTAGCGGGGGGCGACACAGATACGCAGTATTTT
TRBJ2-3,TRBV23-1,TRBD2,few,CASSQLQRTSGVSTDTQYF,TGCGCCAGCAGTCAATTACAGAGGACTAGCGGGGTTAGCACAGATACGCAGTATTTT
TRBJ2-3,TRBV5-4,NA,few,CASSLEGGPGADTQYF,TGTGCCAGCAGCTTGGAGGGGGGCCCCGGGGCAGATACGCAGTATTTT
TRBJ2-7,TRBV4-3,NA,NA,CASSQDPTYEQYF,TGCGCCAGCAGCCAAGATCCAACCTACGAGCAGTACTTC
TRBJ2-3,TRBV10-2,TRBD2,NA,CASSRSGTSVTSTDTQYF,TGCGCCAGCAGTAGATCCGGGACTAGCGTGACTAGCACAGATACGCAGTATTTT
TRBJ2-3,TRBV28,NA,NA,CASRSAPSDTQYF,TGTGCCAGTAGATCGGCGCCTTCAGATACGCAGTATTTT
TRBJ1-2,TRBV4-1,NA,few,CASSQPGKRENGYTF,TGCGCCAGCAGCCAGCCTGGGAAGAGGGAAAATGGCTACACCTTC
TRBJ2-1,TRBV4-3,TRBD2,NA,CASSQDISGSYNEQFF,TGCGCCAGCAGCCAAGATATTAGCGGGTCCTACAATGAGCAGTTCTTC
TRBJ2-7,TRBV7-9,TRBD2,few,CASSSRGIAGVYEQYF,TGTGCCAGCAGCTCTAGGGGAATTGCGGGAGTCTACGAGCAGTACTTC
TRBJ2-7,TRBV6-4,TRBD1,NA,CASRRDRESYEQYF,TGTGCCAGCAGGCGGGACAGGGAGTCCTACGAGCAGTACTTC
TRBJ1-1,TRBV7-3,NA,NA,CASSLDRESPEAFF,TGTGCCAGCAGCTTAGATAGAGAGTCCCCTGAAGCTTTCTTT
TRBJ2-2,TRBV25-1,TRBD1,few,CASSEETGLMRTGELFF,TGTGCCAGCAGTGAAGAGACAGGGCTAATGAGGACCGGGGAGCTGTTTTTT
TRBJ2-3,TRBV11-2,NA,NA,CASSPQTIPTDTQYF,TGTGCCAGCAGCCCCCAGACTATACCTACAGATACGCAGTATTTT
TRBJ2-7,TRBV6-5,NA,few,CASRNIYEQYF,TGTGCCAGCAGGAACATCTACGAGCAGTACTTC
TRBJ2-3,TRBV13,TRBD2,few,CASSPPLTSGRPRTDTQYF,TGTGCCAGCAGCCCACCCCTCACTAGCGGGAGGCCCCGCACAGATACGCAGTATTTT
TRBJ2-4,TRBV5-1,NA,few,CASSSAAALAKNIQYF,TGCGCCAGCAGCTCGGCGGCGGCCTTAGCCAAAAACATTCAGTACTTC
TRBJ1-6,TRBV9,NA,NA,CASSVVPLPGHDNSPLHF,TGTGCCAGCAGCGTAGTCCCCCTACCGGGACATGATAATTCACCCCTCCACTTT
TRBJ1-2,TRBV7-2,TRBD1,NA,CASSLVQGGRVNYGYTF,TGTGCCAGCAGCTTAGTTCAGGGGGGAAGGGTTAACTATGGCTACACCTTC
TRBJ2-5,TRBV9,NA,once,CASSEGPPGGPQETQYF,TGTGCCAGCAGCGAGGGGCCCCCGGGGGGCCCCCAAGAGACCCAGTACTTC
TRBJ2-3,TRBV9,NA,few,CASSVGRGDTQYF,TGTGCCAGCAGCGTAGGTAGGGGGGATACGCAGTATTTT
TRBJ2-7,TRBV7-2,TRBD2,NA,CATGTRRYEQYF,TGTGCCACTGGGACTAGGCGGTACGAGCAGTACTTC
TRBJ1-6,TRBV5-4,NA,NA,CASSQPGVNNSPLHF,TGTGCCAGCAGCCAGCCCGGGGTGAATAATTCACCCCTCCACTTT
TRBJ2-2,TRBV7-3,TRBD2,NA,CASSPTRRLAGGGELFF,TGTGCCAGCAGCCCCACCCGCAGACTAGCGGGAGGAGGGGAGCTGTTTTTT
TRBJ2-1,TRBV4-3,TRBD1,NA,CASSQVGQGFDEQFF,TGCGCCAGCAGCCAAGTGGGACAGGGGTTCGATGAGCAGTTCTTC
TRBJ2-1,TRBV4-2,NA,few,CASSQDPRARSYNEQFF,TGTGCCAGCAGCCAAGATCCTAGGGCCCGCTCCTACAATGAGCAGTTCTTC
TRBJ2-1,TRBV7-9,TRBD2,NA,CASSTLAGGNEQFF,TGTGCCAGCAGCACTCTAGCGGGGGGCAATGAGCAGTTCTTC
TRBJ1-2,TRBV6-5,TRBD1,NA,CASSYGSGGMNYGYTF,TGTGCCAGCAGTTACGGGTCAGGGGGCATGAACTATGGCTACACCTTC
TRBJ1-1,TRBV19,NA,few,CASSITGSLNTEAFF,TGTGCCAGTAGTATAACAGGGTCCCTGAACACTGAAGCTTTCTTT
TRBJ1-1,TRBV5-1,NA,NA,CASPGRGHMNTEAFF,TGCGCCAGCCCCGGTCGGGGGCACATGAACACTGAAGCTTTCTTT
TRBJ1-2,TRBV15,NA,NA,CATSRDSYGYTF,TGTGCCACCAGCAGAGACAGCTATGGCTACACCTTC
TRBJ2-5,TRBV6-1,TRBD2,few,CASSEQLAGGRETQYF,TGTGCCAGCAGTGAACAGCTAGCGGGAGGGCGGGAGACCCAGTACTTC
TRBJ2-5,TRBV19,TRBD2,NA,CASSIATSGTPQETQYF,TGTGCCAGTAGTATAGCGACTAGCGGGACCCCCCAAGAGACCCAGTACTTC
TRBJ1-1,TRBV7-2,TRBD1,few,CASSLAGQGVPDTEAFF,TGTGCCAGCAGCTTAGCGGGACAGGGAGTGCCGGACACTGAAGCTTTCTTT
TRBJ2-1,TRBV27,TRBD2,few,CASSGLAGYNEQFF,TGTGCCAGCAGTGGACTAGCGGGTTACAATGAGCAGTTCTTC